The 15 T cell receptor beta chains in this list originate from one sample, sequenced in a study of CD8+ T cells in alopecia areata. Isolated RNA was reverse transcribed into cDNA used as the sequencing template. Measured with immunoSEQ multiplex PCR; TCRdb has only the in-frame clones, and not every one. This table holds about 120,000 clones, around 61% found once. Sequenced sample: CD4+ T cells sorted from blood. Every receptor here comes from a human donor in good health.

This clone was counted once. The genes are TRBV19 and TRBJ1-5, with a weak D call TRBD1 (6 bases). The germline V gene encodes CDR1 LNHDA and CDR2 SQIVND (reference sequence). V lost 4 bases and J 6 bases, leaving 13 bases between the germline ends. The CDR3 consists of 14 residues. CDR3: CASSTQGSGQPQHF. CDR3 bases: TGTGCCAGTAGTACCCAGGGGTCGGGTCAGCCCCAGCATTTT.

The chain employs TRBV7-8 and TRBJ2-7, with D hard to call. The CDR3 consists of 15 residues. Trimming stripped 1 base from V and 0 bases from J, with 10 bases between. Per the germline V gene, CDR1 is SGHVS and CDR2 is FQNEAQ. This CDR3 reads CASSLGPVSSYEQYF. The CDR3 bases are TGTGCCAGCAGCTTAGGGCCAGTAAGCTCCTACGAGCAGTACTTC.

This sequence joins TRBV2 and TRBJ2-7; unclear D gene. The V gene lost 2 bases and the J gene lost 2 bases, with 10 bases spanning the gap. Germline loops: CDR1 SNHLY, CDR2 FYNNEI. The CDR3 contains 14 residues. In DNA form, the CDR3 reads TGTGCCAGCAGTGAAATCGTAGGGACCTACGAGCAGTACTTC. It codes for CASSEIVGTYEQYF.

Remarks on this clone: An end of the junction differs from the germline gene, which may be a read error. This chain uses TRBV12-5 with TRBJ2-3, with D possibly matching TRBD2 (6 bases). This CDR3 contains 14 residues. Per germline, CDR1 LGHNT and CDR2 FRNRAP. The CDR3 reads CASGWGGGTDTQYF. CDR3 sequence (DNA): TGTGCTAGCGGTTGGGGCGGGGGCACAGATACGCAGTATTTT. Full variable domain (rest looked up from reference TRBV12-5 and TRBJ2-3): DARVTQTPRHKVTEMGQEVTMRCQPILGHNTVFWYRQTMMQGLELLAYFRNRAPLDDSGMPKDRFSAEMPDATLATLKIQPSEPRDSAVYFCASGWGGGTDTQYFGPGTRLTVL.

The chain combines TRBV30 with TRBJ1-2; D unresolved. Between the trimmed V and J ends, which lost 1 base and 6 bases, there was a span of 0 bases. CDR1 and CDR2 (germline): GTSNPN, SVGIG (reference sequence). CDR3 size: 9 residues. CDR3: CAWSDGYTF. The CDR3, as DNA: TGTGCCTGGAGTGATGGCTACACCTTC.

V gene TRBV29-1 combines with J gene TRBJ2-1; D tentatively reads TRBD1 or TRBD2 (5 bases each). This CDR3 contains 13 residues. The V gene's germline CDR1 is SQVTM and CDR2 ANQGSEA. Trimming took off 4 bases at V and 6 bases at J, with 13 bases between the two ends. The CDR3 spells CSVGIGAGNEQFF. CDR3 bases: TGCAGCGTTGGTATAGGGGCGGGCAATGAGCAGTTCTTC.

The gene calls are TRBV29-1 and TRBJ1-3; D remains unclear. Looked up from germline, CDR1 is SQVTM and CDR2 is ANQGSEA. V lost 5 bases to trimming and J lost 4 bases, with 12 bases between them. This CDR3 contains 13 residues. CDR3 loop: CSVRQAGGNTIYF. CDR3 DNA sequence: TGCAGCGTTCGTCAGGCTGGGGGAAACACCATATATTTT.

In its sample, this clone was seen a few times. The chain combines TRBV11-2 with TRBJ2-1; 9 bases fit TRBD2. After removal of 1 base from V and 0 bases from J, the junction contained 7 bases not matched to a gene. The CDR3 length is 18 residues. CDR1 is SGHAT and CDR2 is FQNNGV in the germline V gene. For the CDR3, the DNA is TGTGCCAGCAGCTTAGGAGCTAGCGGGGCAAGCTCCTACAATGAGCAGTTCTTC. Translation: CASSLGASGASSYNEQFF. The whole variable domain, remainder taken from reference TRBV11-2 and TRBJ2-1, is EAGVAQSPRYKIIEKRQSVAFWCNPISGHATLYWYQQILGQGPKLLIQFQNNGVVDDSQLPKDRFSAERLKGVDSTLKIQPAKLEDSAVYLCASSLGASGASSYNEQFFGPGTRLTVL.

The chain uses TRBV29-1 and TRBJ1-2, with TRBD1 identical over 10 bases. Germline values: CDR1 SQVTM, CDR2 ANQGSEA. J was trimmed by 8 bases and V by 5 bases; bases with no gene match: 5. CDR3 length equals 12 residues. The CDR3 reads CSVSGQGTGYTF. The CDR3 DNA follows: TGCAGCGTTTCGGGACAGGGGACCGGCTACACCTTC.

The J gene is TRBJ1-5, the V gene TRBV6-5; D is possibly TRBD1 (6 bases). The V gene lost 5 bases and the J gene lost 11 bases, with 19 bases spanning the gap. This CDR3 is built from 14 residues. Germline V gene lookup returns CDR1 MNHEY and CDR2 SVGAGI. The CDR3 spells CASSLTRGSRAQHF. The CDR3 DNA follows: TGTGCCAGCAGTCTAACCAGGGGTTCGAGAGCCCAGCATTTT.

This chain connects TRBV15 to TRBJ2-5; D possibly corresponds to TRBD1 (6 bases). The DNA end is more similar to TRBJ2-7, so the J call may be wrong. Germline values: CDR1 LNHNV, CDR2 YYDKDF (reference sequence). This CDR3 spans 15 amino acids. The CDR3 DNA is TGTGCCACCAGCAGAGAAAAGGGCCCCAGGGGCGAGCAGTACTTC. Translating it yields CATSREKGPRGEQYF.

This chain uses TRBV10-3 with TRBJ2-7; 8 bases line up with TRBD1. Germline values: CDR1 ENHRY, CDR2 SYGVKD. This CDR3 contains 14 residues. Trimming cost V 6 bases and J 4 bases; bases outside gene matches: 8. The CDR3 nucleotides are TGTGCCATCAGGAGGGAGGACAGGGCTTACGAGCAGTACTTC. This sequence encodes CAIRREDRAYEQYF.

V gene TRBV4-2 combines with J gene TRBJ2-3, with 8 nucleotides matching TRBD2. Germline trimming cut 0 bases from V and 2 bases from J; bases unmatched to any gene: 7. Germline V lookup: CDR1 LGHNA, CDR2 YNFKEQ. This CDR3 has 17 residues. The CDR3 nucleotides are TGTGCCAGCAGCCAAGAATCCGGCGGGGGGCTCACAGATACGCAGTATTTT. It yields the protein CASSQESGGGLTDTQYF.

The rearrangement links TRBV29-1 to TRBJ1-5; D uncertain. The CDR3 extends over 13 amino acids. The V end lost 4 bases, the J end lost 0 bases, and 7 bases lay between the germline ends. Germline CDR1 SQVTM, CDR2 ANQGSEA. CDR3 region: CSVGSVSNQPQHF. CDR3 nucleotides: TGCAGCGTTGGATCAGTTAGCAATCAGCCCCAGCATTTT.

The rearrangement links TRBV5-1 to TRBJ2-2; either TRBD1 or TRBD2 may fit D (6 bases each). CDR1 is SGHRS, CDR2 YFSETQ, per germline. Trimming took off 3 bases at V and 2 bases at J, with 11 bases between the two ends. This CDR3 is built from 15 residues. CDR3 loop: CASSSGAINTGELFF. The CDR3 bases are TGCGCCAGCAGCTCGGGGGCGATAAACACCGGGGAGCTGTTTTTT.